The following is a T cell receptor (beta chain) sequence with its context. This sample was included in a study of blood T cell repertoires in COVID-19. At the level of the study: Specimens from acute and convalescent COVID-19 originated in the United States, Italy and Spain. The analysed material was cDNA or gDNA that came from T cells, B-cell-depleted T cells, or PBMCs.

In the study's own analysis: Quantification of nucleated cells was approximated via reference gene primer amplification. Libraries were prepared by immunoSEQ multiplex PCR; TCRdb keeps only in-frame clonotypes and omits some of them. Clonal size and the V and J genes are those of that table, whereas D and trimming came from the DNA. The sample has about 150,000 clones; about 89% are singletons. Germline assignment: CDR1 MNHNS and CDR2 SASEGT. V lost 3 bases and J lost 4, with 13 bases in between. The CDR3 length is 14 residues. The sample was peripheral blood. The receptor comes from a man aged 45-65 years with acute or convalescent COVID-19. The chain uses TRBV6-1 and TRBJ2-7; D might be TRBD1 (6 bases). Written as DNA, the CDR3 is TGTGCCAGCAGTGATTGGGACAAGCCGTACGAGCAGTACTTC. Translated: CASSDWDKPYEQYF.